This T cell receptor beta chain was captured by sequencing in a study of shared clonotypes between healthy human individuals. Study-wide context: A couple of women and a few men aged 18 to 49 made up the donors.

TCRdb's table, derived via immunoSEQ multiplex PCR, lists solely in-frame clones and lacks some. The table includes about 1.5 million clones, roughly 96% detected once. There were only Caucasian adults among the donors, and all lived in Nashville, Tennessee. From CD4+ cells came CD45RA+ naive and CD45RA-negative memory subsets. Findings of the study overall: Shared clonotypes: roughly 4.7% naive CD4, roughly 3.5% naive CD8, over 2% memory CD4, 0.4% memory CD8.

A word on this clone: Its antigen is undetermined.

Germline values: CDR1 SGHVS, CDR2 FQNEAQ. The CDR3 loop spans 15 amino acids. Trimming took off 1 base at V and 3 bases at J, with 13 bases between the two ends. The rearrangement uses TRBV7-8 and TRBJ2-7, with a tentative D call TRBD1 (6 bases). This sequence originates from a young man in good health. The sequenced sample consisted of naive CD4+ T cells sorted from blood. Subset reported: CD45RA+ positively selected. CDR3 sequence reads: CASSLVVQGVYEQYF. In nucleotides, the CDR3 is TGTGCCAGCAGCTTAGTAGTACAGGGCGTCTACGAGCAGTACTTC.